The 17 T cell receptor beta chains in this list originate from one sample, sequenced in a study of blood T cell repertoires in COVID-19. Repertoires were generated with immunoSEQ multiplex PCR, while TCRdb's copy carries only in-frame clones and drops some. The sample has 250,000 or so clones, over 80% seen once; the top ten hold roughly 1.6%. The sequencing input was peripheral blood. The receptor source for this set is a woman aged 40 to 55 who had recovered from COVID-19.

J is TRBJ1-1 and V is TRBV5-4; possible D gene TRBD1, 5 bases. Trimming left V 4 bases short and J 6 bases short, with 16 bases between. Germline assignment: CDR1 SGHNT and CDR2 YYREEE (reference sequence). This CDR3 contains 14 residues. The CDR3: CASSPAGRVPEAFF. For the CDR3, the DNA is TGTGCCAGCAGCCCGGCCGGCAGGGTCCCTGAAGCTTTCTTT.

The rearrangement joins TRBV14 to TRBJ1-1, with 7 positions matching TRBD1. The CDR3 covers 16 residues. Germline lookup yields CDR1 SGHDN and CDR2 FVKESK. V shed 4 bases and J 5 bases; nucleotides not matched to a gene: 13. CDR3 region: CASSPAFGQGDTEAFF. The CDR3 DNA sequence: TGTGCCAGCAGCCCCGCTTTCGGGCAGGGGGATACTGAAGCTTTCTTT.

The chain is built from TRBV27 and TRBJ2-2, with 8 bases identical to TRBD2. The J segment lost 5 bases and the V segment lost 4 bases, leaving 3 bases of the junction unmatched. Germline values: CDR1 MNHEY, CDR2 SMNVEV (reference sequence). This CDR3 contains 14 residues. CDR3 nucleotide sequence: TGTGCCAGCAGTTATTCTAGCGGGACCGGGGAGCTGTTTTTT. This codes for CASSYSSGTGELFF.

The CDR3, as DNA: TGCGCCAGCAGCTCCCACCCTCAACAATATGGCTACACCTTC. Translating gives CASSSHPQQYGYTF. J is TRBJ1-2 and V is TRBV5-1, with D unresolved. Deletions cut 3 bases from V and 5 bases from J, with 14 bases between. Germline CDR1 is SGHRS and CDR2 is YFSETQ. This CDR3 has 14 amino acids.

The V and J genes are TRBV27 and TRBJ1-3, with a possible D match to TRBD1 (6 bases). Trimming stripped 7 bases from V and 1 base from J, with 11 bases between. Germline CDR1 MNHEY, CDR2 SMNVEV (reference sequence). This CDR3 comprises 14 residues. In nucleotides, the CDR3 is TGTGCCAGCAAATCCCAGGGGTCTGGAAACACCATATATTTT. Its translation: CASKSQGSGNTIYF.

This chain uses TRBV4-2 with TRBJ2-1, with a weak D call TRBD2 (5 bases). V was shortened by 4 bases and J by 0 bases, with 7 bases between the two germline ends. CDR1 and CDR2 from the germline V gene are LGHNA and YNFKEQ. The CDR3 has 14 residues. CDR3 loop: CASSLDYSYNEQFF. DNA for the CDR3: TGTGCCAGCAGCCTAGACTACTCCTACAATGAGCAGTTCTTC.

This chain's CDR3 is CASSPSQGPYGYTF. The CDR3 bases are TGTGCCAGCAGTCCAAGCCAGGGTCCATATGGCTACACCTTC. V gene TRBV6-5 combines with J gene TRBJ1-2, with D tentatively TRBD1 (5 bases). V gave up 5 bases and J gave up 5 bases, with 15 bases separating them. CDR1 is MNHEY, CDR2 SVGAGI, per germline. There are 14 residues in the CDR3.

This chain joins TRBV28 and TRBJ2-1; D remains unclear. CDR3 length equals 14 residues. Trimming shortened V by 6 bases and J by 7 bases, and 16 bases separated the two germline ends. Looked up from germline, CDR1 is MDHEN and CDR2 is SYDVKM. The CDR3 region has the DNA TGTGCCAGCAGCCTTCTGGCCGAACGAAATGAGCAGTTCTTC. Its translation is CASSLLAERNEQFF.

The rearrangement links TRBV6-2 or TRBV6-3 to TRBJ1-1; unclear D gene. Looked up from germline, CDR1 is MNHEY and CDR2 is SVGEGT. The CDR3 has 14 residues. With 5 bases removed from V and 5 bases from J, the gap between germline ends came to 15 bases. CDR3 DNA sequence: TGTGCCAGCAGTGAGTGGTTAGGAGGTACTGAAGCTTTCTTT. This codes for CASSEWLGGTEAFF.

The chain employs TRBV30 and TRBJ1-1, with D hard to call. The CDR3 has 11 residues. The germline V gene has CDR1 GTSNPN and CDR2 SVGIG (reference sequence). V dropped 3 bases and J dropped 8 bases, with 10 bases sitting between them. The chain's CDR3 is CAWRLSREAFF. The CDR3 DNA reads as TGTGCCTGGAGACTGTCACGCGAAGCTTTCTTT.

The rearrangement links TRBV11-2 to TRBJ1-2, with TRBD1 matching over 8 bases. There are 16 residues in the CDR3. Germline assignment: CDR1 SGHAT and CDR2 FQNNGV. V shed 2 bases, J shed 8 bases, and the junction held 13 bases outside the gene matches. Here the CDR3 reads CASSLRSTQGARGYTF. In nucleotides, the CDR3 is TGTGCCAGCAGCTTACGATCCACGCAGGGGGCAAGGGGCTACACCTTC.

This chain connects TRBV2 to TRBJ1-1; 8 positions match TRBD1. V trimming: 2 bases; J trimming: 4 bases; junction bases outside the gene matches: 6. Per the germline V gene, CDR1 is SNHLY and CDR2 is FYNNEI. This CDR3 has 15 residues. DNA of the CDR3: TGTGCCAGCAGTGAATCAGGACAGGGAGCCACTGAAGCTTTCTTT. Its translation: CASSESGQGATEAFF.

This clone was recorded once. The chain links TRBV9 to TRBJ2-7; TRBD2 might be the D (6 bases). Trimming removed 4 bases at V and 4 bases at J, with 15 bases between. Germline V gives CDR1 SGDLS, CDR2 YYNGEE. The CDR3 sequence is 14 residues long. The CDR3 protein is CASSLGEASYEQYF. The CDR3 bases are TGTGCCAGCAGCCTCGGGGAGGCCAGTTACGAGCAGTACTTC.

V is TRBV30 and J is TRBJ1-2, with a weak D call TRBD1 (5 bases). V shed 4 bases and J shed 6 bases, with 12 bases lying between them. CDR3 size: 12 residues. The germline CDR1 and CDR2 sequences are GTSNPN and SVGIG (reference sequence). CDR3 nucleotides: TGTGCCTGGACCCGGGCGGGGGATGGCTACACCTTC. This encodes CAWTRAGDGYTF.

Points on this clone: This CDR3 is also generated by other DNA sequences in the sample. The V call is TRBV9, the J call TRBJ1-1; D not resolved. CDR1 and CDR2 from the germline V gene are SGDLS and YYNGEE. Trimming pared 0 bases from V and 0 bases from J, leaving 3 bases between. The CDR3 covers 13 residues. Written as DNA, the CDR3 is TGTGCCAGCAGCGTAGCCGTGAACACTGAAGCTTTCTTT. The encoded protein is CASSVAVNTEAFF.

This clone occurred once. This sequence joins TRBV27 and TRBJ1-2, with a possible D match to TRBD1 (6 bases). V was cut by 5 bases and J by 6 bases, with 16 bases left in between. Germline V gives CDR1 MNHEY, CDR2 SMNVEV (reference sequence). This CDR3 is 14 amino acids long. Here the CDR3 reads CASSPAPRGHGYTF. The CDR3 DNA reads TGTGCCAGCAGTCCTGCCCCCAGGGGACATGGCTACACCTTC.

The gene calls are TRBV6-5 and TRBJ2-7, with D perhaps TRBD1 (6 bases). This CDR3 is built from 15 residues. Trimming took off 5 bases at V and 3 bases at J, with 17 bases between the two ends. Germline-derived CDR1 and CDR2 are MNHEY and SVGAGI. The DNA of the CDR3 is TGTGCCAGCAGTACCCCCCGGGGACATTTCTACGAGCAGTACTTC. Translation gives CASSTPRGHFYEQYF.